The source of this T cell receptor beta chain is a study of shared clonotypes between healthy human individuals. Unmatched junction bases numbered 7, after V lost 8 bases and J lost 8 bases. Germline values: CDR1 SQVTM, CDR2 ANQGSEA. There are 12 residues in the CDR3. Assay used: immunoSEQ multiplex PCR; TCRdb lists only in-frame clones, some missing. The sample holds about 710,000 clones; less than 80% are singletons and the top ten take around 1.8%. Sequencing was done on a sample of memory CD4+ T cells sorted from blood. Specified subset: CD45RA-negative fraction. This chain connects TRBV29-1 to TRBJ2-1; 9 nucleotides line up with TRBD1. The TCR originated in a woman aged 25 to 39 in good health. The chain's CDR3 is CSTGTGYDEQFF. CDR3 coding DNA: TGCAGCACCGGGACAGGGTATGATGAGCAGTTCTTC.